This T cell receptor (beta chain) stems from a study of response to subunit inactivated influenza vaccine. Study-level findings and limits: Few new T cells, the authors suggested, are recruited by each seasonal influenza vaccination.

V was shortened by 0 bases and J by 2 bases, with 8 bases between the two germline ends. This CDR3 contains 14 residues. The germline gives CDR1 SQVTM, CDR2 ANQGSEA. A word on this clonotype: Its antigen is not known.

TCRdb fed the RT-PCR reads into MiXCR, producing one record per CDR3 protein. The sample has roughly 520,000 distinct CDR3 sequences; roughly 23% are singletons. The chain joins TRBV29-1 to TRBJ2-1; D might be TRBD1 (6 bases). The clonotype comes from a man aged 50 to 59 who received an inactivated influenza vaccine. Sequences were derived from CD4+ T cells sorted from PBMCs, sampled 5 to 6 days after vaccination. CDR3 region: CSVEDGGPYNEQFF. In DNA, the CDR3 is TGCAGCGTTGAAGATGGGGGCCCCTACAATGAGCAGTTCTTC.